The text below deals with one T cell receptor beta chain. As yet, its antigen is unknown. The sample comes from a study of T cell responses to AZD1222 COVID-19 vaccine. Generated by immunoSEQ multiplex PCR, the TCRdb table keeps only in-frame clones and is missing some. The data contain about 70,000 clones, about 85% of them singletons. Notes on the study in general: At study baseline, merely six AZD1222 recipients were seropositive. Nearly half of spike-specific TCRs reportedly go after variant regions that carry no mutations. Elevations in Spike-specific TCR breadth and depth followed administration of two AZD1222 doses.

Doses given second, at about 4 or about 12 weeks, were pooled. From germline, CDR1 is LGHNT and CDR2 FRNRAP. The V end was cut by 0 bases, the J end by 6 bases, with 10 bases between. CDR3 length: 14 residues. The chain employs TRBV12-5 and TRBJ2-3; D call uncertain. The sequence came from an adult who received the AZD1222 COVID-19 vaccine. The sample was peripheral blood, taken 28 days after the second AZD1222 dose. The CDR3 nucleotides read TGTGCTAGTGGTTTGGTAGGCCTCGCGGATACGCAGTATTTT. Its translation: CASGLVGLADTQYF.